Presented here are 17 T cell receptor beta chains from one specimen sequenced in a study of blood T cell repertoires in COVID-19. The repertoire was sequenced with immunoSEQ multiplex PCR; TCRdb's copy has only in-frame clones and lacks some. Among roughly 68,000 clones listed, 88% were seen once. Sequencing was performed on peripheral blood. Every receptor here comes from a woman aged 70 to 79 with acute or convalescent COVID-19.

This chain connects TRBV29-1 to TRBJ2-7, with 7 bases lining up with TRBD1. Germline V gene data show CDR1 as SQVTM and CDR2 as ANQGSEA. After removal of 7 bases from V and 2 bases from J, the junction contained 5 bases not matched to a gene. The CDR3 is 12 residues long. In DNA form, the CDR3 reads TGCAGCGGCCGGGACAGTCCCTACGAGCAGTACTTC. The encoded protein is CSGRDSPYEQYF.

This chain connects TRBV7-2 to TRBJ2-2, with D possibly matching TRBD2 (7 bases). The CDR3 totals 14 residues. Germline CDR1 and CDR2: SGHTA and FQGNSA. Trimming stripped 5 bases from V and 2 bases from J, with 9 bases between. The CDR3: CASSGGANTGELFF. CDR3 sequence (DNA): TGTGCCAGCAGCGGGGGGGCTAACACCGGGGAGCTGTTTTTT.

In its sample, this clone ranks as medium-sized. This chain uses TRBV27 with TRBJ2-5; D unclear. The CDR3 has 13 residues. Germline V gives CDR1 MNHEY, CDR2 SMNVEV (reference sequence). The ends were cut back, 6 bases at V and 0 bases at J, with 8 bases in the middle. CDR3 sequence (DNA): TGTGCCAGCAGCGAGGTGTACCAAGAGACCCAGTACTTC. Amino acid sequence: CASSEVYQETQYF.

The gene calls are TRBV13 and TRBJ2-3; D is uncertain. Trimming removed 4 bases from V and 2 bases from J, with 10 bases in between. The CDR3 is made up of 14 amino acids. Germline V gene lookup returns CDR1 PRHDT and CDR2 FYEKMQ (reference sequence). The DNA for the CDR3 is TGTGCCAGCAGCTCCGTAGTAACCACAGATACGCAGTATTTT. It codes for CASSSVVTTDTQYF.

This chain links TRBV27 with TRBJ1-4; no clear D. The CDR3 length is 12 residues. V was cut by 6 bases and J by 11 bases, with 13 bases left in between. Germline CDR1 is MNHEY and CDR2 is SMNVEV (reference sequence). The chain's CDR3 is CASRTAGGKLFF. The CDR3 coding sequence is TGTGCCAGCAGGACCGCCGGAGGGAAACTGTTTTTT. The full variable domain, rest sourced from reference TRBV27 and TRBJ1-4, is EAQVTQNPRYLITVTGKKLTVTCSQNMNHEYMSWYRQDPGLGLRQIYYSMNVEVTDKGDVPEGYKVSRKEKRNFPLILESPSPNQTSLYFCASRTAGGKLFFGSGTQLSVL.

The gene calls are TRBV3-1 (or the pseudogene TRBV3-2) and TRBJ1-4, with D tentatively TRBD1 (5 bases). Trimming took off 4 bases at V and 7 bases at J, with 22 bases between the two ends. Germline V CDR1 and CDR2: LGHDT, YNNKEL (reference sequence). The length of the CDR3 is 17 residues. CDR3 loop: CASSRNRRRGIGEKLFF. CDR3 DNA sequence: TGTGCCAGCAGCCGCAACCGAAGGAGGGGAATCGGTGAAAAACTGTTTTTT.

This clone has only a few counts. The chain couples TRBV6-5 to TRBJ1-5; D is ambiguous. V lost 0 bases to trimming and J lost 2 bases, with 5 bases between them. The CDR3 runs to 14 residues. Germline CDR1 reads MNHEY; CDR2 reads SVGAGI. CDR3 DNA: TGTGCCAGCAGTTACTCCCGGGGCAATCAGCCCCAGCATTTT. Its protein is CASSYSRGNQPQHF.

The CDR3 loop is CATSDLRTSGRETDTQYF. The CDR3 DNA is TGTGCCACCAGTGACCTCCGAACTAGCGGGAGGGAGACAGATACGCAGTATTTT. This chain links TRBV24-1 with TRBJ2-3; 13 positions match TRBD2. There are 18 residues in the CDR3. J was trimmed by 3 bases and V by 4 bases; bases with no gene match: 9. Per the germline V gene, CDR1 is KGHDR and CDR2 is SFDVKD.

J is TRBJ2-7 and V is TRBV30, with D perhaps matching TRBD1 (5 bases). The germline V gene has CDR1 GTSNPN and CDR2 SVGIG (reference sequence). The CDR3 runs 12 residues. V was shortened by 1 base and J by 4 bases, with 8 bases between the two germline ends. In nucleotides, the CDR3 is TGTGCCTGGAGTGAAAGGGGTTACGAGCAGTACTTC. It specifies CAWSERGYEQYF.

Concerning this clone itself: This same CDR3 is encoded by further DNA sequences in the sample. The chain carries TRBV18 and TRBJ1-5; weak D call: TRBD1 (5 bases). Per germline, CDR1 KGHSH and CDR2 LQKENI. The CDR3 loop spans 14 amino acids. Trimming stripped 3 bases from V and 4 bases from J, with 10 bases between. In nucleotides, the CDR3 is TGTGCCAGCTCACCTGATCCAGGGAATCAGCCCCAGCATTTT. It encodes CASSPDPGNQPQHF.

This clone was seen a handful of times. The chain joins TRBV7-2 to TRBJ2-1; 10 positions agree with TRBD2. CDR3 size: 16 residues. J was trimmed by 9 bases and V by 4 bases; bases with no gene match: 12. The germline gives CDR1 SGHTA, CDR2 FQGNSA. CDR3 DNA sequence: TGTGCCAGCAGCTCATTGCATTTTAGCGGGAGGTCTGAGCAGTTCTTC. This gives the protein CASSSLHFSGRSEQFF. The complete variable domain, with remaining parts taken from reference TRBV7-2 and TRBJ2-1, reads GAGVSQSPSNKVTEKGKDVELRCDPISGHTALYWYRQSLGQGLEFLIYFQGNSAPDKSGLPSDRFSAERTGGSVSTLTIQRTQQEDSAVYLCASSSLHFSGRSEQFFGPGTRLTVL.

The rearrangement uses TRBV7-2 and TRBJ2-7; 7 bases are a match to TRBD2. Trimming removed 7 bases from V and 0 bases from J; junction bases left unmatched: 9. Germline V gives CDR1 SGHTA, CDR2 FQGNSA. The CDR3 consists of 15 residues. CDR3 DNA sequence: TGTGCCAGCACTCTGGACGGGGGGAGCTCCTACGAGCAGTACTTC. Translated, it gives CASTLDGGSSYEQYF.

This clone has only a few counts. The V call is TRBV7-9, the J call TRBJ1-6; D gene unclear. Germline V gene data show CDR1 as SEHNR and CDR2 as FQNEAQ (reference sequence). This CDR3 region has 13 residues. V was trimmed by 1 base and J by 7 bases, leaving 5 bases between them. CDR3 DNA sequence: TGTGCCAGCAGCTTAGAGCCAAATTCACCCCTCCACTTT. Protein: CASSLEPNSPLHF.

This clone was seen a single time. This chain connects TRBV28 to TRBJ1-2, with D possibly being TRBD1 (5 bases). The CDR3 extends over 15 amino acids. The germline gives CDR1 MDHEN, CDR2 SYDVKM. Trimming left V 3 bases short and J 6 bases short, with 17 bases between. CDR3 residues: CASSFPFTQGDGYTF. In DNA form, the CDR3 reads TGTGCCAGCAGTTTCCCGTTCACCCAAGGGGATGGCTACACCTTC.

The J gene is TRBJ2-1, the V gene TRBV6-2 or TRBV6-3; 10 bases fit TRBD2. Germline V gene data show CDR1 as MNHEY and CDR2 as SVGEGT. The CDR3 contains 15 residues. V lost 2 bases, J lost 6 bases, and 4 bases stayed unmatched. The CDR3, as DNA: TGTGCCAGCAGTTACGGGTCTAGCGGGGGCAATGAGCAGTTCTTC. Amino acid sequence: CASSYGSSGGNEQFF.

V gene TRBV25-1 combines with J gene TRBJ2-7; tentatively, D is TRBD1 (6 bases). Germline V gene data show CDR1 as MGHDK and CDR2 as SYGVNS. The CDR3 runs 15 residues. The V gene lost 1 base and the J gene lost 2 bases, with 12 bases spanning the gap. The chain's CDR3 is CASSESGTNPYEQYF. As DNA, the CDR3 is TGTGCCAGCAGTGAATCCGGGACAAACCCCTACGAGCAGTACTTC.

The chain employs TRBV28 and TRBJ2-2; maybe TRBD1 (6 bases). Germline V gives CDR1 MDHEN, CDR2 SYDVKM. This CDR3 is 13 amino acids long. With 3 bases removed from V and 7 bases from J, the gap between germline ends came to 9 bases. CDR3 sequence reads: CASSFAGVGELFF. Written as DNA, the CDR3 is TGTGCCAGCAGTTTTGCAGGGGTCGGGGAGCTGTTTTTT.